These T cell receptor beta chains were read from a single sample in a study of cytomegalovirus exposure and HLA in healthy donors. The assay was immunoSEQ multiplex PCR, and TCRdb's table has in-frame clones only and misses some. This repertoire shows 150,000 to 200,000 clones, 83% found once; its top ten account for 4.1%. The sample taken for sequencing was PBMCs. These receptors originate from a man aged 50-59 years in good health and CMV-seropositive. Both conserved end residues are part of each CDR3. Each record gives: V gene, CDR3 protein.

TRBV4-2 CASSRQGQGTGELFF
TRBV4-2 CASSQDRPGANTGELFF
TRBV6-5 CASSYSGWTEAFF
TRBV2 CASRTGEGSQPQHF
TRBV19 CASSIGIYNQPQHF
TRBV9 CASTPLEGNTGELFF
TRBV5-1 CASSEAGQQETQYF
TRBV27 CASSLGVGGKNIQYF
TRBV4-1 CASSRDAGATNEKLFF
TRBV28 CASRPGQENTEAFF